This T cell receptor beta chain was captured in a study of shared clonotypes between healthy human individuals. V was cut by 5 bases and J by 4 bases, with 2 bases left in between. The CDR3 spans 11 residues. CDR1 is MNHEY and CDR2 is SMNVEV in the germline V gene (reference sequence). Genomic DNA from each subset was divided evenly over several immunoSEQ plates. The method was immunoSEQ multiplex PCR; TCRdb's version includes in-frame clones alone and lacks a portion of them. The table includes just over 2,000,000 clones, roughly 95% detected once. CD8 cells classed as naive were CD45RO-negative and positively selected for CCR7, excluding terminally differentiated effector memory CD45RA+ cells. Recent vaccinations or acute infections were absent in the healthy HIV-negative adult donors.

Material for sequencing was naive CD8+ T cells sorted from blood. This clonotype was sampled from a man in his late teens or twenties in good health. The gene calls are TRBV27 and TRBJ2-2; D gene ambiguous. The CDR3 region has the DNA TGTGCCAGCAGTGCCACCGGGGAGCTGTTTTTT. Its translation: CASSATGELFF.